The 5 T cell receptor beta chains given below trace back to one sample, sequenced in a study of T cells in Graves' hyperthyroidism and ophthalmopathy. Researchers took RNA transcripts and amplified the TCR beta CDR3 regions from them. The HTBI set primed first-round TCR CDR3 RT-PCR. Each CDR3 protein is one row after TCRdb ran MiXCR on the multiplex PCR reads. The data contain under 750,000 distinct CDR3 sequences, around 20% of them seen just once; the ten biggest clones take up approximately 15%. Specimen: blood. The source of these receptors is a woman aged 45 to 65 with Graves' hyperthyroidism that later progressed to Graves' ophthalmopathy.

The chain recombines TRBV4-2 with TRBJ1-1, with D maybe TRBD1 (5 bases). V lost 5 bases, J lost 1 base, and 11 bases lay in between. CDR3 length: 14 residues. The V gene's germline CDR1 is LGHNA and CDR2 YNFKEQ. The CDR3 bases are TGTGCCAGCAGCGCTATTACAGGGAACACTGAAGCTTTCTTT. It specifies CASSAITGNTEAFF.

This clonotype was detected only a few times. The chain recombines TRBV7-6 with TRBJ2-5; 9 positions agree with TRBD2. In germline, CDR1 is SGHVS, CDR2 FNYEAQ. The V gene end was trimmed by 5 bases and the J gene end by 1 base; junction bases not matched to a gene: 2. CDR3 length: 14 amino acids. The CDR3 DNA sequence: TGTGCCAGCAGCCGGGGACTAGCCCAAGAGACCCAGTACTTC. This sequence encodes CASSRGLAQETQYF.

J is TRBJ2-3 and V is TRBV10-1, with D perhaps TRBD2 (6 bases). The length of the CDR3 is 13 residues. Trimming stripped 3 bases from V and 9 bases from J, with 13 bases between. Germline CDR1 and CDR2: WNHNN and SYGVQD (reference sequence). CDR3 DNA sequence: TGCGCCAGCAGTGATGGGAGGTCGGGCACGCAGTATTTT. It translates to CASSDGRSGTQYF.

J is TRBJ1-1 and V is TRBV6-5, with 8 bases fitting TRBD1. The CDR3 is 17 amino acids. Per germline, CDR1 MNHEY and CDR2 SVGAGI. Unmatched junction bases numbered 19, after V lost 2 bases and J lost 11 bases. The CDR3 DNA follows: TGTGCCAGCAGTTACGAGTCCGGGACAGGTTCCTTGATAAGGGCTTTCTTT. It translates to CASSYESGTGSLIRAFF.

This clonotype was observed many times. V and J are TRBV6-1 and TRBJ2-7; tentative D call: TRBD1 (6 bases). Germline values: CDR1 MNHNS, CDR2 SASEGT. V dropped 8 bases and J dropped 6 bases, with 23 bases sitting between them. The CDR3 has 15 residues. This CDR3 reads CASESGGRGPGEQYF. The CDR3, as DNA: TGTGCCAGCGAGTCCGGCGGCAGGGGTCCCGGCGAGCAGTACTTC.